Listed below are T cell receptor beta chains from one sample, sequenced in a study of blood T cell repertoires in COVID-19. Method: immunoSEQ multiplex PCR; TCRdb's copy keeps in-frame clones and lacks some. Among around 340,000 clones listed, just over 85% were seen once. Sequenced sample: PBMCs or T cells enriched from blood (not recorded which). The receptors originated from a woman in her thirties or forties with acute COVID-19. The CDR3 runs from the conserved cysteine through the conserved F or W. The D gene is left open where the match is weak. The size field is filled for only some rows; it gives once, few, many or a size class.

abundance	d_gene	v_gene	j_gene	CDR3nt	CDR3aa
.	TRBD1	TRBV12-3/TRBV12-4	TRBJ1-2	TGTGCCAGCTGGGACAGGGGTTCGGGTGGCTACACCTTC	CASWDRGSGGYTF
.	TRBD1	TRBV29-1	TRBJ1-2	TGCAGCGTTGAAGAGGCCGGGACAGAAGACTATGGCTACACCTTC	CSVEEAGTEDYGYTF
.	.	TRBV28	TRBJ1-2	TGTGCCAGCACCCTAAGAGTAGCAGGGGATGGCTACACCTTC	CASTLRVAGDGYTF
.	.	TRBV29-1	TRBJ1-1	TGCAGCGTCTCAGACAGGCTTGAAGCTTTCTTT	CSVSDRLEAFF
.	.	TRBV7-9	TRBJ2-5	TGTGCCAGCAGCTCTTATCGTTCCCGGGAGACCCAGTACTTC	CASSSYRSRETQYF
.	TRBD2	TRBV18	TRBJ2-7	TGTGCCAGCTCAGCGAGCGGGAGGGCCGACGAGCAGTACTTC	CASSASGRADEQYF
.	.	TRBV7-2	TRBJ1-3	TGTGCCGGGGCTCCCCTTGGAAACACCATATATTTT	CAGAPLGNTIYF
.	.	TRBV21-1	TRBJ1-6	TGTGCCAGCAGCAAAGAAGGGGACAGGGGACCATATAATTCACCCCTCCACTTT	CASSKEGDRGPYNSPLHF
.	TRBD1	TRBV19	TRBJ2-1	TGTGCCAGTAATCGACAGGGTGGGCATAGTGAGCAGTTCTTC	CASNRQGGHSEQFF
.	.	TRBV29-1	TRBJ2-5	TGCAGCGTTCCTAGCGACCAAGAGACCCAGTACTTC	CSVPSDQETQYF
.	TRBD1	TRBV4-1	TRBJ1-5	TGCGCCAGCAGCCCCCAGGGGGCCGTCGATCAGCCCCAGCATTTT	CASSPQGAVDQPQHF
.	.	TRBV7-2	TRBJ1-4	TGTGCCAGCAGCCTCTACCCCGGGACAACTAATGAAAAACTGTTTTTT	CASSLYPGTTNEKLFF
few	TRBD1	TRBV4-1	TRBJ1-3	TGCGCCAGCAGCCAACCACCGGGACAGGGGCCAAACACCATATATTTT	CASSQPPGQGPNTIYF
.	TRBD1	TRBV7-3	TRBJ2-1	TGTGCCAGCAGCCCCGGGACAGGGGAGTCCTACAATGAGCAGTTCTTC	CASSPGTGESYNEQFF
.	TRBD1	TRBV28	TRBJ2-5	TGTGCCAGCAGCCTGGTTGGGACAGTTATAGAGACCCAGTACTTC	CASSLVGTVIETQYF
.	.	TRBV6-5	TRBJ1-2	TGTGCCAGCAGTTACTCGGGAGGGAGCGGCTACACCTTC	CASSYSGGSGYTF
.	TRBD1	TRBV18	TRBJ2-5	TGTGCCAGCTCACCACGCATTGGGCAGACAGGGGAGACCCAGTACTTC	CASSPRIGQTGETQYF
.	.	TRBV5-6	TRBJ1-5	TGTGCCAGCAGTCCCCAGGGGAATCAGCCCCAGCATTTT	CASSPQGNQPQHF
.	.	TRBV10-1	TRBJ1-1	TGCGCCAGCAGCCGAATAACACAGGGTAACACTGAAGCTTTCTTT	CASSRITQGNTEAFF
once	TRBD1	TRBV18	TRBJ2-1	TGTGCCAGCTCTCCTAGGACAGGGGTCAATGAGCAGTTCTTC	CASSPRTGVNEQFF
.	TRBD1	TRBV19	TRBJ2-7	TGTGCCAGTAGAAGAGGGACAGGCGGGGAGTCGTTCTACGAGCAGTACTTC	CASRRGTGGESFYEQYF
.	.	TRBV6-5	TRBJ2-5	TGTGCCAGCAGTCTTTGGGCCCAAGAGACCCAGTACTTC	CASSLWAQETQYF
.	.	TRBV18	TRBJ1-1	TGTGCCAGCTCACAAAACAGCCAACGGGGGGAGGTAGCTTTCTTT	CASSQNSQRGEVAFF
.	TRBD2	TRBV7-2	TRBJ2-7	TGTGCCAGCAGCTCTCGGGAGGGGTACGAGCAGTACTTC	CASSSREGYEQYF
.	.	TRBV7-2	TRBJ2-3	TGTGCCAGCAGCGCTAGTTATGTATCCGATACGCAGTATTTT	CASSASYVSDTQYF
.	TRBD2	TRBV14	TRBJ2-1	TGTGCCAGCAGCTCCCTAGCGGGCGAGCAGTTCTTC	CASSSLAGEQFF
once	.	TRBV5-3	TRBJ1-1	TGTGCCAGAAGCTTGGATGCTGGCGCTTTCTTT	CARSLDAGAFF
.	.	TRBV5-6	TRBJ1-4	TGTGCCAGCAGTCAACAAAAGGGGATCCTTAATGAAAAACTGTTTTTT	CASSQQKGILNEKLFF
.	TRBD2	TRBV11-2	TRBJ2-7	TGTGCCAGCAGCTTAACTAGCGGCAAGAAAAGCTCCTACGAGCAGTACTTC	CASSLTSGKKSSYEQYF
.	TRBD1	TRBV10-3	TRBJ2-2	TGTGCCATCAGCGTGACAGGGGCATCCGACACCGGGGAGCTGTTTTTT	CAISVTGASDTGELFF
.	TRBD1	TRBV27	TRBJ2-2	TGTGCCAGCAAGACGACAGGGGGCGCGGGGACCGGGGAGCTGTTTTTT	CASKTTGGAGTGELFF
.	TRBD2	TRBV6-2/TRBV6-3	TRBJ2-3	TGTGCCAGCAGTCCCCAGATACTCCGGGACTACACAGATACGCAGTATTTT	CASSPQILRDYTDTQYF
once	.	TRBV28	TRBJ1-1	TGTGCCAGCAGTTTCGGGGGGCTGGGGGACGCCACTCCGATCGCTGAAGCTTTCTTT	CASSFGGLGDATPIAEAFF
once	TRBD1	TRBV5-1	TRBJ1-4	TGCGCCAGCAGCTTGGGACAGGGTGATGAAAAACTGTTTTTT	CASSLGQGDEKLFF
.	TRBD2	TRBV28	TRBJ2-3	TGTGCCAGCAGTTCACCTAGCGGGATGACAGATACGCAGTATTTT	CASSSPSGMTDTQYF
.	TRBD2	TRBV20-1	TRBJ2-7	TGCAGTGCTAGTAGCGGGGGATGGGGAGAGCAGTACTTC	CSASSGGWGEQYF
few	.	TRBV28	TRBJ1-1	TGTGCCAGCAGTCAATTCTCAGTGAACACTGAAGCTTTCTTT	CASSQFSVNTEAFF
.	.	TRBV4-3	TRBJ2-5	TGCGCCAGCAGCCAAGACTGGGGCACCGACCGTGGAGAGACCCAGTACTTC	CASSQDWGTDRGETQYF
.	.	TRBV28	TRBJ1-1	TGTGCCAGCACTACAGTGGGAGGCACTGAAGCTTTCTTT	CASTTVGGTEAFF
.	.	TRBV5-5	TRBJ2-5	TGTGCCAGCACCCGATCCCCACAGACCCAAGAGACCCAGTACTTC	CASTRSPQTQETQYF
.	.	TRBV5-1	TRBJ1-2	TGCGCCAGCAGCTGGGAGACTGCTAACTATGGCTACACCTTC	CASSWETANYGYTF
.	TRBD1	TRBV6-2/TRBV6-3	TRBJ1-2	TGTGCCAGCAGTTTGGGACAGGGAAATGGTGGCTACACCTTC	CASSLGQGNGGYTF
.	TRBD1	TRBV19	TRBJ2-2	TGTGCCAGTAGTACCAACAGGGACAGCACCGGGGAGCTGTTTTTT	CASSTNRDSTGELFF
.	TRBD2	TRBV7-2	TRBJ2-1	TGTGCCAGCAGCTTGGGGGGGGTAATCAATGAGCAGTTCTTC	CASSLGGVINEQFF
.	.	TRBV7-9	TRBJ2-7	TGTGCCAGCAGCTTAGAAACAGGGCTATCACAGTACTTC	CASSLETGLSQYF
.	TRBD1	TRBV7-2	TRBJ2-7	TGTGCCAGCAGCTACCGACAGGGGGGTGACGAGCAGTACTTC	CASSYRQGGDEQYF
.	.	TRBV4-2	TRBJ1-2	TGTGCCAGCAGCCGTTCAGGGGTGGGCTATGGCTACACCTTC	CASSRSGVGYGYTF
once	.	TRBV2	TRBJ1-5	TGTGCCAGCAGTGGAAGGGACACGGGTGGGCCCCAGCATTTT	CASSGRDTGGPQHF
once	.	TRBV7-3	TRBJ2-3	TGTGCCAGCAGCTTAAACACAGGCGCAGATACGCAGTATTTT	CASSLNTGADTQYF
.	.	TRBV6-5	TRBJ1-4	TGTGCCAGCAGAGACAGGAGGTTTAATGAAAAACTGTTTTTT	CASRDRRFNEKLFF